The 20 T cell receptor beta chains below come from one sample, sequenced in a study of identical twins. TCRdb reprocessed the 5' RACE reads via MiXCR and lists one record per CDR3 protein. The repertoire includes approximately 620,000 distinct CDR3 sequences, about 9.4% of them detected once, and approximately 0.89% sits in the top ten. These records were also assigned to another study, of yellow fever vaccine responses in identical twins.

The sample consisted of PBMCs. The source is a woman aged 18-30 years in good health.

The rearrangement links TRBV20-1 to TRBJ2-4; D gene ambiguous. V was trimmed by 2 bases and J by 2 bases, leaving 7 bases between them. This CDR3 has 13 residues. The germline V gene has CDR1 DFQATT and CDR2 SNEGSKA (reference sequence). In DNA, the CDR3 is TGCAGTGCTAGAAACGTTTCCAAAAACATTCAGTACTTC. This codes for CSARNVSKNIQYF.

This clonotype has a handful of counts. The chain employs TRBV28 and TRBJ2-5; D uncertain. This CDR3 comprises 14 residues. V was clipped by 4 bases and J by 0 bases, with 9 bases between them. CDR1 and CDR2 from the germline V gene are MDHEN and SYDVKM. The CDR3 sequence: CASSSTSNQETQYF. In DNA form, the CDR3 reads TGTGCCAGCAGTTCCACCTCAAACCAAGAGACCCAGTACTTC.

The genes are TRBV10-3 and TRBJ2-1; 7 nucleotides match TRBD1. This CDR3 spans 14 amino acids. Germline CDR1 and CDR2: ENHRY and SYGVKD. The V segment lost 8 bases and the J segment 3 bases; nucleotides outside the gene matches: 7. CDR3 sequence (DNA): TGTGCCATCGGGACAGATAAGCTCTACAATGAGCAGTTCTTC. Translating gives CAIGTDKLYNEQFF.

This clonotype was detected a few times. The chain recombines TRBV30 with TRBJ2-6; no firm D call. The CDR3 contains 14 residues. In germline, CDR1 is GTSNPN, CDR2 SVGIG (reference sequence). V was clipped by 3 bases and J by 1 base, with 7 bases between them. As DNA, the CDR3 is TGTGCCTGGAGCCCTCAATCTGGGGCCAACGTCCTGACTTTC. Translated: CAWSPQSGANVLTF.

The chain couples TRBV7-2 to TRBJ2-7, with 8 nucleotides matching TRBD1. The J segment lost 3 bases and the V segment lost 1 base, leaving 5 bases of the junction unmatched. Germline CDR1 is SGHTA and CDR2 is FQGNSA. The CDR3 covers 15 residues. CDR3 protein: CASSLDRGEFYEQYF. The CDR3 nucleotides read TGTGCCAGCAGCTTAGACAGGGGGGAGTTCTACGAGCAGTACTTC.

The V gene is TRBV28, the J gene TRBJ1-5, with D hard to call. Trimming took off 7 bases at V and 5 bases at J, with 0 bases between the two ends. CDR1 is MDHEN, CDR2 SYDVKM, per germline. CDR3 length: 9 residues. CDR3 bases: TGTGCCAGCAATCAGCCCCAGCATTTT. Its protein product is CASNQPQHF.

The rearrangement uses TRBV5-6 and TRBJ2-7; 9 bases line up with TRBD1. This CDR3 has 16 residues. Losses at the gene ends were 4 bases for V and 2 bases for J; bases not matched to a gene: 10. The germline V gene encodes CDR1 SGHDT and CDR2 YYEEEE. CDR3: CASSPNPGQGPYEQYF. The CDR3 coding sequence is TGTGCCAGCAGCCCAAACCCGGGACAGGGACCCTACGAGCAGTACTTC.

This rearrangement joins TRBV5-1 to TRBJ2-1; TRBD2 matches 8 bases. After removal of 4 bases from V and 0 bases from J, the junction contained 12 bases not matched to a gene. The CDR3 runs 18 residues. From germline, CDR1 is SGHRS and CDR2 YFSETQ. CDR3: CASSTGGGGPSSYNEQFF. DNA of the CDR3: TGCGCCAGCAGCACGGGGGGGGGAGGGCCGAGCTCCTACAATGAGCAGTTCTTC.

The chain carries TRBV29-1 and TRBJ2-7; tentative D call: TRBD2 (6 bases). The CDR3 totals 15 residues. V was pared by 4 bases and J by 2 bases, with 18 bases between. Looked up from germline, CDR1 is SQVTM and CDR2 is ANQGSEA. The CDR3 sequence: CSVAASETITYEQYF. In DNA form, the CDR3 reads TGCAGCGTTGCGGCTAGCGAGACAATTACCTACGAGCAGTACTTC.

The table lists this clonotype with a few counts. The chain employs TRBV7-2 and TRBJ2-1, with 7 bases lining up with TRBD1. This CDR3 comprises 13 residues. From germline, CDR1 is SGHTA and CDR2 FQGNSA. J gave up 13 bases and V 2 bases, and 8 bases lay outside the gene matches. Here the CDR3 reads CASSLRHGTEQFF. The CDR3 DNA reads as TGTGCCAGCAGCTTACGCCACGGGACAGAACAGTTCTTC.

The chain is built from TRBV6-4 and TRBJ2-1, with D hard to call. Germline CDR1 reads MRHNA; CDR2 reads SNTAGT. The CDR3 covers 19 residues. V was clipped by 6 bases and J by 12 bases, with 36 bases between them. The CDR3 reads CASSDPPHSGRGDKEGQFF. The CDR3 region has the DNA TGTGCCAGCAGCGACCCCCCTCATTCTGGTAGAGGTGATAAAGAAGGGCAGTTCTTC.

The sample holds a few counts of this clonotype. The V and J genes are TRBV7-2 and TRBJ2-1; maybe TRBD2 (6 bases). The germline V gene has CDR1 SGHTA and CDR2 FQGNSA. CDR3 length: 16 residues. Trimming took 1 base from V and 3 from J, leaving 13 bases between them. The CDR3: CASSLGGSGNYNEQFF. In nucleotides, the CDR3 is TGTGCCAGCAGCTTAGGAGGTAGCGGAAACTACAATGAGCAGTTCTTC.

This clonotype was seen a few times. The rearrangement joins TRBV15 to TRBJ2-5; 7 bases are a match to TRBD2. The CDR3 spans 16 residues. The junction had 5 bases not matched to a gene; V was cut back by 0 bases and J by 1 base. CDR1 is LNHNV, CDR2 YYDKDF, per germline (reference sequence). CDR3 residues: CATSREIAGLQETQYF. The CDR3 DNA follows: TGTGCCACCAGCAGAGAGATAGCGGGCCTCCAAGAGACCCAGTACTTC.

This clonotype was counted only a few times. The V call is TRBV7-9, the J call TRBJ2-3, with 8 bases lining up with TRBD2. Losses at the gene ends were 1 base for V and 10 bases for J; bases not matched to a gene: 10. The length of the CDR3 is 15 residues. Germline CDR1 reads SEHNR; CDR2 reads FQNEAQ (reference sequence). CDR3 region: CASSLGTSPMGSQYF. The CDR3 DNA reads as TGTGCCAGCAGCTTAGGGACTAGCCCCATGGGCTCGCAGTATTTT.

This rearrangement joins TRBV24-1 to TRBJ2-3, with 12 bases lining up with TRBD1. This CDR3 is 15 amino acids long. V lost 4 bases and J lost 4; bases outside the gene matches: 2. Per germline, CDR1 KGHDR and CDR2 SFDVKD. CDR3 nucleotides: TGTGCCACCAGTGACGGGACAGGGGGCCCAGATACGCAGTATTTT. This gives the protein CATSDGTGGPDTQYF.

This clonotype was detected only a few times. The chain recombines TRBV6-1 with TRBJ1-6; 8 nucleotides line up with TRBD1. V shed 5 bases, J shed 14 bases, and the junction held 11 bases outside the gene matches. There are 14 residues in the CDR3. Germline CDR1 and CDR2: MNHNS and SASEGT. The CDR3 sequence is CASSPLRDRPALHF. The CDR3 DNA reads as TGTGCCAGCAGTCCACTGCGGGACAGGCCGGCCCTCCACTTT.

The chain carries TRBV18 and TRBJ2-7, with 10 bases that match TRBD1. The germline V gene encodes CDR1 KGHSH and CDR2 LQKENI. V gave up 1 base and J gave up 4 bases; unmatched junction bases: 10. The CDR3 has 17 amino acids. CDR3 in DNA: TGTGCCAGCTCACCACAACTTGCAGGACAGGGGGAATACGAGCAGTACTTC. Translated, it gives CASSPQLAGQGEYEQYF.

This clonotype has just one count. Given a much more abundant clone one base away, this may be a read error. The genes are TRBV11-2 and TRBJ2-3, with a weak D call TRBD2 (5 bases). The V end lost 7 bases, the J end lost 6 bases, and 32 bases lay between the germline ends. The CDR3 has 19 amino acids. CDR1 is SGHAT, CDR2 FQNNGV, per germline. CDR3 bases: TGTGCCAGCATCCCCCCGGAGATCGGACTTAACCACGGAGAGGATACGCAGTATTTT. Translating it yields CASIPPEIGLNHGEDTQYF.

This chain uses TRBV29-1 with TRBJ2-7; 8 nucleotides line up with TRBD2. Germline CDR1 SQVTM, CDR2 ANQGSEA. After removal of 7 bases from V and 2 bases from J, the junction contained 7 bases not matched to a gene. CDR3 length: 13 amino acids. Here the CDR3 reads CSASGGGTYEQYF. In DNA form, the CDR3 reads TGCAGCGCTTCGGGAGGGGGAACCTACGAGCAGTACTTC.

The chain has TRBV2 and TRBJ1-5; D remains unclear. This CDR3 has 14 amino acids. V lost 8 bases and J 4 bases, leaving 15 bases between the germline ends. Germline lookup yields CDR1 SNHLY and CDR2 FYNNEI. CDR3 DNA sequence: TGTGCCAGCGGCCCGGGCCTTAAAAATCAGCCCCAGCATTTT. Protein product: CASGPGLKNQPQHF.